The 20 T cell receptor beta chains reported below all come from one sample, sequenced in a study of response to subunit inactivated influenza vaccine. Via MiXCR, TCRdb re-called the RT-PCR reads, giving one row per CDR3 protein. The sample contains about 800,000 distinct CDR3 sequences, approximately 21% of which appear only once. Sequences were derived from PBMCs from blood, sampled around 5 days after vaccination. These receptors all come from a man aged 45-60 years who received an inactivated influenza vaccine.

This clonotype has only a few counts. The V gene is TRBV6-2 or TRBV6-3, the J gene TRBJ2-7, with 8 bases fitting TRBD1. CDR1 is MNHEY, CDR2 SVGEGT, per germline. The CDR3 loop spans 14 amino acids. The V gene end was trimmed by 8 bases and the J gene end by 2 bases; junction bases not matched to a gene: 8. The CDR3 bases are TGTGCCAGCGGCTCCGGGACAGGCACCTACGAGCAGTACTTC. Encoded protein: CASGSGTGTYEQYF.

This rearrangement joins TRBV14 to TRBJ1-2; TRBD1 might be the D (5 bases). CDR3 size: 15 residues. From germline, CDR1 is SGHDN and CDR2 FVKESK. V was cut by 1 base and J by 3 bases, with 12 bases left in between. The CDR3 protein is CASSQGEGVDYGYTF. DNA of the CDR3: TGTGCCAGCAGCCAAGGGGAAGGGGTCGACTATGGCTACACCTTC.

The table lists this clonotype with a few counts. The genes are TRBV20-1 and TRBJ2-1, with D hard to call. Germline V CDR1 and CDR2: DFQATT, SNEGSKA (reference sequence). V lost 3 bases, J lost 0 bases, and 9 bases lay in between. This CDR3 contains 14 residues. DNA for the CDR3: TGCAGTGCTAGGGCAGTCTACTCCTACAATGAGCAGTTCTTC. Its protein is CSARAVYSYNEQFF.

This clonotype occurred a few times. The chain uses TRBV12-5 and TRBJ1-2; possible D gene TRBD1, 5 bases. The CDR3 has 16 amino acids. V lost 2 bases, J lost 5 bases, and 18 bases lay in between. Germline CDR1 is LGHNT and CDR2 is FRNRAP. The chain's CDR3 is CASGLTRLAGLYGYTF. For the CDR3, the DNA is TGTGCTAGTGGTTTGACTCGTTTGGCAGGGCTGTATGGCTACACCTTC.

V is TRBV5-1 and J is TRBJ2-5; D gene uncertain. The CDR3 sequence is 12 residues long. Germline V gene data show CDR1 as SGHRS and CDR2 as YFSETQ. With 7 bases removed from V and 1 base from J, the gap between germline ends came to 8 bases. In DNA, the CDR3 is TGCGCCAGCGGGCCGTCCCAAGAGACCCAGTACTTC. Protein: CASGPSQETQYF.

At least ten counts were recorded for this clonotype. V is TRBV10-3 and J is TRBJ1-1; 8 positions agree with TRBD1. V trimming: 3 bases; J trimming: 0 bases; junction bases outside the gene matches: 6. CDR3 length equals 16 residues. From germline, CDR1 is ENHRY and CDR2 SYGVKD. CDR3 residues: CAISEGQGRVNTEAFF. For the CDR3, the DNA is TGTGCCATCAGTGAAGGACAGGGAAGGGTGAACACTGAAGCTTTCTTT.

The genes are TRBV12-3 or TRBV12-4 and TRBJ1-1, with D perhaps TRBD1 (6 bases). The V end was cut by 2 bases, the J end by 1 base, with 11 bases between. The CDR3 spans 15 residues. CDR3 sequence reads: CASSLYRGQNTEAFF. The CDR3 coding sequence is TGTGCCAGCAGTTTATATAGGGGACAGAACACTGAAGCTTTCTTT.

This clonotype occurred many times. The gene calls are TRBV20-1 and TRBJ2-7, with D hard to call. V shed 6 bases and J shed 0 bases, with 18 bases lying between them. CDR3 length: 15 amino acids. Germline V lookup: CDR1 DFQATT, CDR2 SNEGSKA (reference sequence). The DNA for the CDR3 is TGCAGTGCCCCGGAGATGACTTCCCTCTCCTACGAGCAGTACTTC. Amino acids: CSAPEMTSLSYEQYF.

In its sample, this clonotype was seen a few times. The CDR3 DNA follows: TGTGCCAGCAGCCCGAGGGACTATTCGGGAAGGGTCGGTACGCAGTATTTT. Translating gives CASSPRDYSGRVGTQYF. V is TRBV7-9 and J is TRBJ2-3; 7 bases map to TRBD2. The CDR3 runs to 17 residues. Germline V lookup: CDR1 SEHNR, CDR2 FQNEAQ (reference sequence). Germline trimming cut 5 bases from V and 8 bases from J; bases unmatched to any gene: 19. Filled out from reference TRBV7-9 and TRBJ2-3, the complete variable domain reads DTGVSQNPRHKITKRGQNVTFRCDPISEHNRLYWYRQTLGQGPEFLTYFQNEAQLEKSRLLSDRFSAERPKGSFSTLEIQRTEQGDSAMYLCASSPRDYSGRVGTQYFGPGTRLTVL.

J is TRBJ1-2 and V is TRBV7-2; D is uncertain. Trimming took off 5 bases at V and 7 bases at J, with 8 bases between the two ends. The CDR3 totals 11 residues. In germline, CDR1 is SGHTA, CDR2 FQGNSA. The CDR3, as DNA: TGTGCCAGCAGCCTTTATCGTGGCTACACCTTC. Translating gives CASSLYRGYTF.

The rearrangement uses TRBV10-3 and TRBJ2-3; 13 bases match TRBD2. The CDR3 has 16 residues. V was pared by 4 bases and J by 4 bases, with 5 bases of the junction left unmatched. Germline lookup yields CDR1 ENHRY and CDR2 SYGVKD. The CDR3 DNA follows: TGTGCCATCAGTGGACTAGCGGGAGGTTTAGCAGATACGCAGTATTTT. The encoded protein is CAISGLAGGLADTQYF.

The chain recombines TRBV21-1 with TRBJ2-5; no check of the table's D call, TRBD1, against the DNA was made. TRBV21-1 is deemed a pseudogene. The CDR3 spans 17 residues. CDR3 DNA: TGTGCCAGCAGCAAGGTCCTTAAGGGGGGGATTGGAGAGACCCAGTACTTC. Protein: CASSKVLKGGIGETQYF.

This clonotype turned up a few times. The chain has TRBV12-3 or TRBV12-4 and TRBJ2-1; TRBD2 might be the D (6 bases). V was cut by 6 bases and J by 2 bases, with 17 bases left in between. The CDR3 runs to 16 residues. CDR3 nucleotide sequence: TGTGCCAGCAGCCAACTCCGGGGGAGGACCTACAATGAGCAGTTCTTC. Translation gives CASSQLRGRTYNEQFF.

CDR3 loop: CASSVGGGGAWETQYF. For the CDR3, the DNA is TGTGCCAGCAGCGTAGGGGGGGGAGGTGCTTGGGAGACCCAGTACTTC. The chain has TRBV9 and TRBJ2-5; 7 bases fit TRBD2. Germline-derived CDR1 and CDR2 are SGDLS and YYNGEE. The CDR3 contains 16 residues. Losses at the gene ends were 0 bases for V and 5 bases for J; bases not matched to a gene: 10. Drawing the rest from reference TRBV9 and TRBJ2-5, the complete variable domain is DSGVTQTPKHLITATGQRVTLRCSPRSGDLSVYWYQQSLDQGLQFLIQYYNGEERAKGNILERFSAQQFPDLHSELNLSSLELGDSALYFCASSVGGGGAWETQYFGPGTRLLVL.

This chain links TRBV29-1 with TRBJ2-5; 10 positions match TRBD2. V shed 6 bases and J 5 bases; nucleotides not matched to a gene: 9. This CDR3 has 14 amino acids. CDR1 and CDR2 (germline): SQVTM, ANQGSEA. CDR3 sequence reads: CSVSSGRVGETQYF. The CDR3 DNA reads TGCAGCGTCTCTAGCGGGAGAGTGGGGGAGACCCAGTACTTC.

There are a few counts of this clonotype. The chain couples TRBV7-8 to TRBJ2-1; TRBD2 agrees at 10 bases. V trimming: 0 bases; J trimming: 6 bases; junction bases outside the gene matches: 8. Germline CDR1 and CDR2: SGHVS and FQNEAQ. This CDR3 spans 17 amino acids. CDR3 sequence reads: CASSLAQASGRINEQFF. CDR3 coding DNA: TGTGCCAGCAGCTTAGCGCAGGCTAGCGGGAGAATCAATGAGCAGTTCTTC.

The chain has TRBV6-2 or TRBV6-3 and TRBJ1-1, with unresolved D. V gave up 2 bases and J gave up 6 bases, with 16 bases separating them. The CDR3 extends over 15 amino acids. Germline CDR1 MNHEY, CDR2 SVGEGT. The CDR3: CASSYVDPRSAEAFF. The CDR3 region has the DNA TGTGCCAGCAGTTACGTCGATCCACGGAGCGCTGAAGCTTTCTTT.

This clonotype appeared a few times. This chain connects TRBV6-5 to TRBJ2-5, with 8 bases fitting TRBD2. The CDR3 totals 15 residues. From germline, CDR1 is MNHEY and CDR2 SVGAGI. V lost 7 bases and J lost 0; bases outside the gene matches: 7. The CDR3 spells CASNSGGGNQETQYF. CDR3 bases: TGTGCCAGCAATTCTGGCGGGGGGAACCAAGAGACCCAGTACTTC.

This clonotype was recorded many times. DNA of the CDR3: TGCAGTGCCTTAAGGGGACAGGGGGCGTCCGGGGAGCTGTTTTTT. This translates into CSALRGQGASGELFF. The rearrangement joins TRBV20-1 to TRBJ2-2; 12 bases line up with TRBD1. V gave up 6 bases and J gave up 6 bases; unmatched junction bases: 8. CDR3 size: 15 residues. The germline gives CDR1 DFQATT, CDR2 SNEGSKA (reference sequence).

This clonotype was seen only a few times. The chain is built from TRBV14 and TRBJ2-7; D remains unclear. The CDR3 contains 15 residues. The germline V gene has CDR1 SGHDN and CDR2 FVKESK. Trimming stripped 1 base from V and 7 bases from J, with 17 bases between. The CDR3: CASSQGTQGFGEQYF. CDR3 DNA sequence: TGTGCCAGCAGCCAAGGGACGCAAGGATTTGGGGAGCAGTACTTC.